The sequence of this TCR beta chain was determined in a study of technical replicates of blood from a few donors. Germline assignment: CDR1 SGHAT and CDR2 FQNNGV. The CDR3 extends over 15 amino acids. J was trimmed by 3 bases and V by 3 bases; bases with no gene match: 8. Here immunoSEQ multiplex PCR was the method, and the copy in TCRdb shows in-frame clones only, minus some. Here the sample spans 70,000 or so clones, 98% being singletons. This receptor was identified in a human donor in good health. The V gene is TRBV11-2, the J gene TRBJ2-7; TRBD2 matches 7 bases. Sequences were obtained from T cells isolated from PBMCs. CDR3 loop: CASSFGAGFLYEQYF. DNA for the CDR3: TGTGCCAGCAGCTTCGGAGCGGGATTTCTCTACGAGCAGTACTTC. Full variable domain (outside the CDR3, taken from reference TRBV11-2 and TRBJ2-7): EAGVAQSPRYKIIEKRQSVAFWCNPISGHATLYWYQQILGQGPKLLIQFQNNGVVDDSQLPKDRFSAERLKGVDSTLKIQPAKLEDSAVYLCASSFGAGFLYEQYFGPGTRLTVT.